Presented here are 17 T cell receptor beta chains from one specimen sequenced in a study of blood T cell repertoires in COVID-19. The table came from immunoSEQ multiplex PCR; TCRdb's copy has only in-frame clones and leaves some out. The table shows tens of thousands of clones, with 75% to 90% occurring only once. Sequencing was done on a sample of peripheral blood. Receptors originate from a woman in her sixties with COVID-19, enrolled during active disease.

This chain uses TRBV27 with TRBJ1-6, with TRBD1 matching 7 bases. V gave up 5 bases and J gave up 7 bases; unmatched junction bases: 11. This CDR3 comprises 16 residues. Per the germline V gene, CDR1 is MNHEY and CDR2 is SMNVEV (reference sequence). The CDR3 sequence: CASSPWPDRDNSPLHF. The CDR3 DNA sequence: TGTGCCAGCAGTCCCTGGCCCGACAGGGACAATTCACCCCTCCACTTT.

V usage is TRBV7-6 and J usage is TRBJ2-1; D gene uncertain. CDR3 length equals 13 residues. V lost 3 bases, J lost 4 bases, and 7 bases lay in between. CDR1 SGHVS and CDR2 FNYEAQ come from the germline V gene. The CDR3 sequence: CASSFSGYNEQFF. The DNA of the CDR3 is TGTGCCAGCAGCTTCTCAGGATACAATGAGCAGTTCTTC.

This chain uses TRBV4-3 with TRBJ2-3; tentatively, D is TRBD1 (5 bases). The germline V gene encodes CDR1 LGHNA and CDR2 YSLEER. Between the trimmed V and J ends, which lost 4 bases and 2 bases, there was a span of 16 bases. The CDR3 runs to 16 residues. Here the CDR3 DNA reads TGCGCCAGCAGCCGGAATCCCCTGGGGCCCACAGATACGCAGTATTTT. It translates to CASSRNPLGPTDTQYF.

The rearrangement uses TRBV19 and TRBJ2-7; 12 bases align to TRBD2. J lost 0 bases, V lost 5 bases, and 2 bases had no gene match. Germline assignment: CDR1 LNHDA and CDR2 SQIVND (reference sequence). The CDR3 loop spans 15 amino acids. DNA for the CDR3: TGTGCCAGTAGTTCGGGACTAGCGGGCTCCTACGAGCAGTACTTC. This gives the protein CASSSGLAGSYEQYF.

The chain carries TRBV7-9 and TRBJ2-7, with 9 positions matching TRBD1. Per germline, CDR1 SEHNR and CDR2 FQNEAQ (reference sequence). The V gene end was trimmed by 5 bases and the J gene end by 7 bases; junction bases not matched to a gene: 9. The CDR3 totals 14 residues. CDR3 bases: TGTGCCAGCAGCGCGCCGGACAGGGGAGGGGAGCAGTACTTC. Residues: CASSAPDRGGEQYF.

With regard to this clone: One end of the junction is discordant with germline, which a read error may explain. V usage is TRBV7-9 and J usage is TRBJ1-2; 8 bases fit TRBD1. The CDR3 has 17 amino acids. From germline, CDR1 is SEHNR and CDR2 FQNEAQ (reference sequence). As DNA, the CDR3 is TGTGCCAGCAGCTTAGTAATTGCTGGCTCGCTAACAGGGGGAAGCAGCTTC. Translation gives CASSLVIAGSLTGGSSF.

This chain uses TRBV6-6 with TRBJ1-5, with 8 positions matching TRBD1. Germline lookup yields CDR1 MNHNY and CDR2 SVGAGI (reference sequence). This CDR3 region has 14 residues. V dropped 4 bases and J dropped 3; count of bases not matched to a gene: 2. The CDR3 region has the DNA TGTGCCAGCAGTTGGACAGGGATCAATCAGCCCCAGCATTTT. It codes for CASSWTGINQPQHF.

The CDR3 is CASSYGTGLEKLFF. Here the CDR3 DNA reads TGTGCCAGCAGCTACGGGACAGGGCTAGAAAAACTGTTTTTT. The chain carries TRBV7-2 and TRBJ1-4; 9 positions match TRBD1. The CDR3 contains 14 residues. J gave up 8 bases and V 4 bases, and 5 bases lay outside the gene matches. Germline V lookup: CDR1 SGHTA, CDR2 FQGNSA.

The rearrangement joins TRBV5-1 to TRBJ1-2, with D perhaps matching TRBD1 (5 bases). V was clipped by 0 bases and J by 2 bases, with 11 bases between them. The length of the CDR3 is 15 residues. The V gene's germline CDR1 is SGHRS and CDR2 YFSETQ. The CDR3 nucleotides are TGCGCCAGCAGCTTGGCCGGGCAGGGCAACTATGGCTACACCTTC. Its protein product is CASSLAGQGNYGYTF.

This rearrangement joins TRBV5-1 to TRBJ1-4, with D possibly TRBD1 on 5 matching bases. Germline V gene sequence: CDR1 SGHRS, CDR2 YFSETQ. The CDR3 is made up of 15 amino acids. V dropped 4 bases and J dropped 8 bases, with 18 bases sitting between them. CDR3 residues: CASSRTGQGGEKLFF. In DNA form, the CDR3 reads TGCGCCAGCAGCAGAACCGGGCAGGGAGGAGAAAAACTGTTTTTT.

V gene TRBV6-2 or TRBV6-3 combines with J gene TRBJ2-7; the match to TRBD1 covers 8 bases. Germline assignment: CDR1 MNHEY and CDR2 SVGEGT. V shed 1 base and J 2 bases; nucleotides not matched to a gene: 7. The CDR3 is made up of 16 amino acids. DNA of the CDR3: TGTGCCAGCAGTTACTTTGCCGGGACAGGCGCCTACGAGCAGTACTTC. This gives the protein CASSYFAGTGAYEQYF.

The genes are TRBV18 and TRBJ1-2; TRBD1 agrees at 9 bases. Germline V gene data show CDR1 as KGHSH and CDR2 as LQKENI. The V gene end was trimmed by 3 bases and the J gene end by 7 bases; junction bases not matched to a gene: 9. This CDR3 contains 15 residues. The CDR3 nucleotides read TGTGCCAGCTCACCCGTCCCGGGACAGGGTCCTGGCTACACCTTC. It specifies CASSPVPGQGPGYTF.

The chain carries TRBV10-1 and TRBJ1-5; TRBD1 might be the D (6 bases). Trimming took 3 bases from V and 3 from J, leaving 9 bases between them. CDR1 and CDR2 from the germline V gene are WNHNN and SYGVQD (reference sequence). The CDR3 contains 14 residues. CDR3 sequence (DNA): TGCGCCAGCAGTGAACAGGGTCCCAATCAGCCCCAGCATTTT. It codes for CASSEQGPNQPQHF.

DNA for the CDR3: TGTGCCAGCAGCCAAGGAGCCCCGGCTAGCGGGAGTTACGAGCAGTACTTC. This codes for CASSQGAPASGSYEQYF. The chain joins TRBV3-1 (or the pseudogene TRBV3-2) to TRBJ2-7; 10 bases match TRBD2. The CDR3 is 17 residues long. V lost 1 base, J lost 4 bases, and 10 bases stayed unmatched. Germline-derived CDR1 and CDR2 are LGHDT and YNNKEL (reference sequence).

The rearrangement links TRBV28 to TRBJ1-5; 8 positions agree with TRBD1. Trimming cost V 1 base and J 5 bases; bases outside gene matches: 4. The germline CDR1 and CDR2 sequences are MDHEN and SYDVKM. The CDR3 length is 15 residues. This chain's CDR3 is CASSLSQGDYQPQHF. Here the CDR3 DNA reads TGTGCCAGCAGTTTATCACAGGGGGATTATCAGCCCCAGCATTTT.

V usage is TRBV24-1 and J usage is TRBJ1-1; the D gene is possibly TRBD1 (6 bases). V lost 7 bases and J 2 bases, leaving 10 bases between the germline ends. The CDR3 contains 13 residues. Germline V gene lookup returns CDR1 KGHDR and CDR2 SFDVKD. The CDR3 region has the DNA TGTGCCACCAGCCCGGGACATAACACTGAAGCTTTCTTT. As protein: CATSPGHNTEAFF.

This clone was seen more than once but under ten times. The rearrangement uses TRBV2 and TRBJ1-5; TRBD1 aligns across 8 bases. The CDR3 covers 15 residues. Germline CDR1 SNHLY, CDR2 FYNNEI. The junction had 11 bases not matched to a gene; V was cut back by 6 bases and J by 7 bases. CDR3 amino acids: CASSGQGIEFQPQHF. DNA for the CDR3: TGTGCCAGCAGCGGACAGGGAATTGAATTCCAGCCCCAGCATTTT.